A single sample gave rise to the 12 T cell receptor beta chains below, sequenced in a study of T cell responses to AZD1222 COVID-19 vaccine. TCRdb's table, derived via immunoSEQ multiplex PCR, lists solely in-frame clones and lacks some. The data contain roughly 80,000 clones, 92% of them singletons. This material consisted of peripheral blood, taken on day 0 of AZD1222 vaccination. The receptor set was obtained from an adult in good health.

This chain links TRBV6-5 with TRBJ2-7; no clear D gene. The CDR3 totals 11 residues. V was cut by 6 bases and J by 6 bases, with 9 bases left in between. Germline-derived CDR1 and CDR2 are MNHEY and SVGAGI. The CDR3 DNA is TGTGCCAGCAGGATCTACGGCGAGCAGTACTTC. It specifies CASRIYGEQYF.

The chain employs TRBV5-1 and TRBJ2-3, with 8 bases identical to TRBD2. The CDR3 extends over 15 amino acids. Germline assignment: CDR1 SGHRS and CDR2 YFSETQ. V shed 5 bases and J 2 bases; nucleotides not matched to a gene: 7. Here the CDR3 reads CASRPSGGPTDTQYF. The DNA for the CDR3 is TGCGCCAGCAGACCGTCGGGAGGGCCCACAGATACGCAGTATTTT.

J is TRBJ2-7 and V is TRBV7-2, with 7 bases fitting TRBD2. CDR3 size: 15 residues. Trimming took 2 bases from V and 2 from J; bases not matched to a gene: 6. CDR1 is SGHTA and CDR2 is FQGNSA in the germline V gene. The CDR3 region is CASSLTGTTTYEQYF. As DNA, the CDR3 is TGTGCCAGCAGCTTAACCGGGACTACGACCTACGAGCAGTACTTC.

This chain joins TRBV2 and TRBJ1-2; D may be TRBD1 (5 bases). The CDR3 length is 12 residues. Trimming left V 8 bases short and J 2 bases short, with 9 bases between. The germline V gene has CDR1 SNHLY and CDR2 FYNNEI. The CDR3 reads CASREGNYGYTF. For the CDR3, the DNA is TGTGCCAGCCGAGAGGGGAACTATGGCTACACCTTC.

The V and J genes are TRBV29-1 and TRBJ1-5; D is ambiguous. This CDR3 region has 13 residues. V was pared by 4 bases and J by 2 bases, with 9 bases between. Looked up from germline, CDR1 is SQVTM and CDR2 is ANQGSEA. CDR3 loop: CSVGTEGNQPQHF. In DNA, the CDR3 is TGCAGCGTTGGAACAGAAGGCAATCAGCCCCAGCATTTT.

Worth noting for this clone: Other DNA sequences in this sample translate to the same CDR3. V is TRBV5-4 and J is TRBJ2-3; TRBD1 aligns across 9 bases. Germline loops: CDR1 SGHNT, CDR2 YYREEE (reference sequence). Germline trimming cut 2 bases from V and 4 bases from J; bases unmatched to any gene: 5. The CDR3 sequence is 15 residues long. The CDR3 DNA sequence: TGTGCCAGCAGCTTTCCGGGACAGGGCCCAGATACGCAGTATTTT. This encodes CASSFPGQGPDTQYF.

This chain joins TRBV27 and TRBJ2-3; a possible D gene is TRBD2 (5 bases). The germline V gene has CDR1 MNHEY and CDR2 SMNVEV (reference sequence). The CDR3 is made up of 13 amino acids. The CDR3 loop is CVTRFLLEDTQYF. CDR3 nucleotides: TGTGTCACCCGGTTTTTACTAGAGGATACGCAGTATTTT.

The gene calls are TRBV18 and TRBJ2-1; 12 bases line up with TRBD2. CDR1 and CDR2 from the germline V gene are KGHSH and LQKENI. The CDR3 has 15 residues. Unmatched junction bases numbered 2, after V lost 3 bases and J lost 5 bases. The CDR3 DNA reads TGTGCCAGCTCACCCACTAGCGGGAGGAACAATGAGCAGTTCTTC. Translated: CASSPTSGRNNEQFF.

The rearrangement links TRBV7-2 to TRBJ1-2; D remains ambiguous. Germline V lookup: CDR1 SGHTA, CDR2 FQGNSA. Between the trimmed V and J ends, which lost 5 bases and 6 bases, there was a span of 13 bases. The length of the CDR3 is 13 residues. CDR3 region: CASSTRGEDGYTF. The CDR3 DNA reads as TGTGCCAGCAGCACACGGGGAGAGGATGGCTACACCTTC.

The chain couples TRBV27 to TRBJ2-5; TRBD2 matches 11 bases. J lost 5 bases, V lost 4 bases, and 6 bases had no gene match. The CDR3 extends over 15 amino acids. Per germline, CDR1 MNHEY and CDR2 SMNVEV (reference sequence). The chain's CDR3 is CASSSLSGRAETQYF. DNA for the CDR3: TGTGCCAGCAGTTCGCTTAGCGGGAGGGCTGAGACCCAGTACTTC.

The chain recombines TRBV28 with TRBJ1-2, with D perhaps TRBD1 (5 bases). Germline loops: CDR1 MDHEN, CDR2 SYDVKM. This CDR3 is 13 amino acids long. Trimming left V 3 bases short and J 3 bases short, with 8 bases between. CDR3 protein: CASSLGTYYGYTF. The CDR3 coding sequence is TGTGCCAGCAGTTTGGGGACTTACTATGGCTACACCTTC.

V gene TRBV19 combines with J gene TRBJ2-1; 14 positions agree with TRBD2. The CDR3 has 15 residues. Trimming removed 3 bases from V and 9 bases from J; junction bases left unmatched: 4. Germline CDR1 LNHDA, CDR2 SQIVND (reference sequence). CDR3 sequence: CASSIRLAGGGEQFF. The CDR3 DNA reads TGTGCCAGTAGTATTCGACTAGCGGGAGGGGGTGAGCAGTTCTTC.